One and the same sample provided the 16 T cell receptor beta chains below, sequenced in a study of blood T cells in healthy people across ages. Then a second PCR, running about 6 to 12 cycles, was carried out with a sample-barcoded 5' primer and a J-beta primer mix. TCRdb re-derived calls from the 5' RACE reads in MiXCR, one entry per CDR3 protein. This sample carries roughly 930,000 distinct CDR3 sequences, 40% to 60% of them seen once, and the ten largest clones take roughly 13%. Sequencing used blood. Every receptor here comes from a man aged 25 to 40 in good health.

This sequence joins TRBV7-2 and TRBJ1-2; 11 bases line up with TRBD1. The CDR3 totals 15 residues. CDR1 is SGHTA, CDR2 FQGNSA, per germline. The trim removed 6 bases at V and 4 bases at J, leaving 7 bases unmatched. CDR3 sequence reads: CASSSGQGASYGYTF. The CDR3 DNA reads TGTGCCAGCAGTTCCGGACAGGGGGCTAGCTATGGCTACACCTTC.

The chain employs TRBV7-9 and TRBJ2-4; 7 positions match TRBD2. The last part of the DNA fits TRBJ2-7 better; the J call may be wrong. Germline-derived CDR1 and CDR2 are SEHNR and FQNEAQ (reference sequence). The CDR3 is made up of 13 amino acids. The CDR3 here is CASVGAGAYEQYF. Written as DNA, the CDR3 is TGTGCCAGCGTTGGGGCGGGAGCTTACGAGCAGTACTTC.

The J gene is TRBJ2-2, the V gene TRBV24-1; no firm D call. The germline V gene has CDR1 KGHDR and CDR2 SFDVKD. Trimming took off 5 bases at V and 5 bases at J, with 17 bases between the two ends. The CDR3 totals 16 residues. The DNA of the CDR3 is TGTGCCACCAGTGGAGGCGGTCTCAAGGTGACCGGGGAGCTGTTTTTT. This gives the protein CATSGGGLKVTGELFF.

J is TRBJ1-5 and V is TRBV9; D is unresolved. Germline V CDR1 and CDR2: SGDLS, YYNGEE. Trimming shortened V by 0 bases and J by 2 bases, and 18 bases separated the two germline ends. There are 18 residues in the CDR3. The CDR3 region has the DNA TGTGCCAGCAGCGTAGGCGAAGGTCCACCTTATGGCAATCAGCCCCAGCATTTT. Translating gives CASSVGEGPPYGNQPQHF. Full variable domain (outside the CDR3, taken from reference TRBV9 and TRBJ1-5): DSGVTQTPKHLITATGQRVTLRCSPRSGDLSVYWYQQSLDQGLQFLIQYYNGEERAKGNILERFSAQQFPDLHSELNLSSLELGDSALYFCASSVGEGPPYGNQPQHFGDGTRLSIL.

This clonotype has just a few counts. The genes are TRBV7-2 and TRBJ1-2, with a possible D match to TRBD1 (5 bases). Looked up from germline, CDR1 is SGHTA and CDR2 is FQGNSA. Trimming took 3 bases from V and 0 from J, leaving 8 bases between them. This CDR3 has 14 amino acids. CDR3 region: CASSFDRANYGYTF. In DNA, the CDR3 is TGTGCCAGCAGCTTTGACAGAGCTAACTATGGCTACACCTTC. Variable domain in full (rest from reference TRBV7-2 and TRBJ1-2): GAGVSQSPSNKVTEKGKDVELRCDPISGHTALYWYRQSLGQGLEFLIYFQGNSAPDKSGLPSDRFSAERTGGSVSTLTIQRTQQEDSAVYLCASSFDRANYGYTFGSGTRLTVV.

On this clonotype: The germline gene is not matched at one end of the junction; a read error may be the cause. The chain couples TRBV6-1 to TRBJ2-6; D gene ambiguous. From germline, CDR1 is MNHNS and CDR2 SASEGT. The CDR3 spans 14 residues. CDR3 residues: CASREAGGANVLTF. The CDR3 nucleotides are TGTGCCAGCAGGGAAGCCGGTGGGGCCAACGTCCTGACTTTC.

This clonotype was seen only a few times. The CDR3 protein is CASSEYAGGQETQYF. In DNA, the CDR3 is TGTGCCAGCAGTGAATACGCGGGGGGGCAAGAGACCCAGTACTTC. The gene calls are TRBV2 and TRBJ2-5; 9 positions match TRBD2. Germline CDR1 SNHLY, CDR2 FYNNEI. The CDR3 sequence is 15 residues long. The ends lost 2 bases at V and 2 bases at J; junction bases unmatched: 3.

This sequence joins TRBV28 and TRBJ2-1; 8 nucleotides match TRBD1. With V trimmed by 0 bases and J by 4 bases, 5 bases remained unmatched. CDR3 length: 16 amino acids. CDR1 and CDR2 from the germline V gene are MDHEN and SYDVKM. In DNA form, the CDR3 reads TGTGCCAGCAGTTTATGGGGGACAGGAGTATACAATGAGCAGTTCTTC. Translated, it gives CASSLWGTGVYNEQFF.

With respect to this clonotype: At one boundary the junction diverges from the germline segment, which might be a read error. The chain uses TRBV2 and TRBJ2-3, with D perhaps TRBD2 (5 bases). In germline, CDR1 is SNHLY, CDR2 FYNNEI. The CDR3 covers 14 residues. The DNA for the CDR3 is TGTGCCAGCAGTGAAGGCCTAGCCGTAGATATGCAGTATTTT. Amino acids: CASSEGLAVDMQYF.

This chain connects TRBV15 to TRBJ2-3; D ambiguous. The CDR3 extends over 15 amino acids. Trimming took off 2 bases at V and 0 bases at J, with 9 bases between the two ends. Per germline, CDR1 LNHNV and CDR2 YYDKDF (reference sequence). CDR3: CATSRRSGSTDTQYF. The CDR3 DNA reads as TGTGCCACCAGCAGACGTTCCGGTAGCACAGATACGCAGTATTTT.

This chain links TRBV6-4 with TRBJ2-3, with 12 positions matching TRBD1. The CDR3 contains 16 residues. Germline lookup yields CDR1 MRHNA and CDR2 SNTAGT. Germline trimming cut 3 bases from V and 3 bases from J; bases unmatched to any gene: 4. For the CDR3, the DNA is TGTGCCAGCAGTGATCAGGGACAGGGGGCAACAGATACGCAGTATTTT. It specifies CASSDQGQGATDTQYF.

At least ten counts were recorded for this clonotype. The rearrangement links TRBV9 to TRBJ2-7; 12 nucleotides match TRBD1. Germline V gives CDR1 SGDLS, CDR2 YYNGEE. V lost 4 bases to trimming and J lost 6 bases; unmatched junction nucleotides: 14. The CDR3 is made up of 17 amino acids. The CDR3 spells CASSTGGTGGGRGEQYF. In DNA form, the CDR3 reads TGTGCCAGCAGCACAGGAGGGACAGGGGGCGGGAGGGGCGAGCAGTACTTC.

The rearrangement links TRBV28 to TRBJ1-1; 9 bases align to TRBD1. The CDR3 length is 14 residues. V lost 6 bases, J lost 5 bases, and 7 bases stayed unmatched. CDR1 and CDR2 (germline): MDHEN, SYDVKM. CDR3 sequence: CASSIPQGATEAFF. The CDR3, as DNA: TGTGCCAGCAGCATACCACAGGGGGCAACTGAAGCTTTCTTT.

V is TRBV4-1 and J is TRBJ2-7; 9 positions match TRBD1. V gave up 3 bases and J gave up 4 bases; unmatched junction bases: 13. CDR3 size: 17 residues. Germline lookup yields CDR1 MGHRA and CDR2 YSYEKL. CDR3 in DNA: TGCGCCAGCAGCCATGGGCCCGGGACAGGGAACAGGTACGAGCAGTACTTC. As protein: CASSHGPGTGNRYEQYF.

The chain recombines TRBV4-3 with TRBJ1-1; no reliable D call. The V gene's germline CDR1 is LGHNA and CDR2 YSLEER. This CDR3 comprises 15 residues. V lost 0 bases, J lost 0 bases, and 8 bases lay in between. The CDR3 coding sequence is TGCGCCAGCAGCCAAGATCGGGCCCTGAACACTGAAGCTTTCTTT. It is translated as CASSQDRALNTEAFF.

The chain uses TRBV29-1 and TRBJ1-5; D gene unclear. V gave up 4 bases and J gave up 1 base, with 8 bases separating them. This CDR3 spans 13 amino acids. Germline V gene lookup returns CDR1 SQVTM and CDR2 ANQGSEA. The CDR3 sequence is CSVVTGSNQPQHF. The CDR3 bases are TGCAGCGTTGTGACGGGGAGCAATCAGCCCCAGCATTTT.